This TCR beta chain was observed in a study of blood T cell repertoires in COVID-19. About the research overall: Researchers got acute and convalescent COVID-19 samples from the United States, Italy and Spain. T cells, B-cell-depleted T cells, or PBMCs supplied cDNA or gDNA.

Original handling: Scientists estimated how many nucleated cells there were by amplifying reference gene primers. Measured with immunoSEQ multiplex PCR; TCRdb has only the in-frame clones, and not every one. V and J calls and clone size come straight from that table; D and trimming were deduced from the DNA. The sample shows 95,000 to 110,000 clones, roughly 80% of them seen only once. CDR1 LNHDA and CDR2 SQIVND come from the germline V gene (reference sequence). The V end was cut by 3 bases, the J end by 0 bases, with 9 bases between. This CDR3 comprises 15 residues. This chain uses TRBV19 with TRBJ2-1; possibly TRBD2 for D (6 bases). The sequencing input was peripheral blood. The sequence was collected from a man aged 60-69 years with acute or convalescent COVID-19. CDR3 nucleotide sequence: TGTGCCAGTAGTATGGGGGGAAGCTCCTACAATGAGCAGTTCTTC. It yields the protein CASSMGGSSYNEQFF.